This TCR beta chain was retrieved from a study of blood T cell repertoires in COVID-19. On the study more broadly: Whether acute or convalescent, the COVID-19 samples came from the United States, Italy and Spain. From T cells, B-cell-depleted T cells, or PBMCs came the material, which was cDNA or gDNA.

This CDR3 has 14 residues. Germline CDR1 is SQVTM and CDR2 is ANQGSEA. V lost 0 bases, J lost 9 bases, and 17 bases lay in between. Original processing notes: From reference gene primer amplification, estimates of nucleated cell counts were derived. Measured with immunoSEQ multiplex PCR; TCRdb has only the in-frame clones, and not every one. V and J calls plus clone size are reproduced from that table; the DNA served to infer D and trimming. Of around 200,000 clones in the sample, about 80% were seen once. Input material: peripheral blood. This clonotype was obtained from a human donor in a cohort sampled during active COVID-19. The genes are TRBV29-1 and TRBJ1-2, with D maybe TRBD1 (6 bases). CDR3 residues: CSVEEGGGQGRYTF. CDR3 coding DNA: TGCAGCGTTGAAGAGGGAGGGGGACAAGGTCGCTACACCTTC. The full variable domain, with the rest looked up from reference TRBV29-1 and TRBJ1-2, is SAVISQKPSRDICQRGTSLTIQCQVDSQVTMMFWYRQQPGQSLTLIATANQGSEATYESGFVIDKFPISRPNLTFSTLTVSNMSPEDSSIYLCSVEEGGGQGRYTFGSGTRLTVV.